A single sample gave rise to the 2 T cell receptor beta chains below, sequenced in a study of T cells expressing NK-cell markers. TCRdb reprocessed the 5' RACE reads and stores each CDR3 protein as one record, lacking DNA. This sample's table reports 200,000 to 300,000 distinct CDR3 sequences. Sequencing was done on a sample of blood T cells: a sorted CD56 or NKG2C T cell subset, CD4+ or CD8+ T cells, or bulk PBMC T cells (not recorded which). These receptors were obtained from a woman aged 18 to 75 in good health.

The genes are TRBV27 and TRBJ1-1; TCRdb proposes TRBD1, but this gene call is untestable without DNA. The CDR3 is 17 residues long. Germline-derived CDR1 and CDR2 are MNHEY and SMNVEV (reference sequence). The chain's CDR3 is CASSLYGGGTQNTEAFF.

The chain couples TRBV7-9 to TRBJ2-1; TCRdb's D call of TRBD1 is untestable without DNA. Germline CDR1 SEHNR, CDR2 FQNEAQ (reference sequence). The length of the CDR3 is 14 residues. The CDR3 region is CASSLRTGPNEQFF.